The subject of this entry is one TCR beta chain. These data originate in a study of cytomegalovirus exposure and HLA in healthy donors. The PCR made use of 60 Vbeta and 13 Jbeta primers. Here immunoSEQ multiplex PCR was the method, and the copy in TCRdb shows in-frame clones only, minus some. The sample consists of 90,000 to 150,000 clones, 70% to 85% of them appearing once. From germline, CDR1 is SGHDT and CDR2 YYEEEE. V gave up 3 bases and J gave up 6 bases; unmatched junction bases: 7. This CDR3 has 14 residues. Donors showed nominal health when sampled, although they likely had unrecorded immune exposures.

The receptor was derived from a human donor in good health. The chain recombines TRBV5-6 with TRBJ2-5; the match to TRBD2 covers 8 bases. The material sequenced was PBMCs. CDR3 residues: CASSSGGGLQTQYF. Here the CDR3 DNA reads TGTGCCAGCAGCTCGGGAGGGGGGTTACAGACCCAGTACTTC.